The 30 T cell receptor beta chains in this list originate from one sample, sequenced in a study of neurological immune-mediated disorders. MiXCR, run by TCRdb on the 5' RACE reads, gives a single entry per CDR3 protein. The sample lists approximately 30,000 distinct CDR3 sequences, 4% occurring once. Sequencing was carried out using CD4+ T cells from blood. These receptors were obtained from a woman aged 40 to 49 in good health.

This clonotype was seen many times. The chain carries TRBV24-1 and TRBJ1-5; 8 bases are shared with TRBD1. CDR1 is KGHDR, CDR2 SFDVKD, per germline. The junction had 7 bases not matched to a gene; V was cut back by 3 bases and J by 4 bases. The CDR3 is 16 amino acids. CDR3 in amino acids: CATSDRRGTGNQPQHF. In nucleotides, the CDR3 is TGTGCCACCAGTGATCGCCGGGGGACAGGTAATCAGCCCCAGCATTTT.

This clonotype was seen repeatedly, ten times or more. The chain has TRBV5-1 and TRBJ2-1; the D gene is possibly TRBD2 (6 bases). Trimming stripped 0 bases from V and 4 bases from J, with 11 bases between. CDR1 is SGHRS and CDR2 is YFSETQ in the germline V gene. This CDR3 has 15 residues. Here the CDR3 reads CASSLEEGRYNEQFF. For the CDR3, the DNA is TGCGCCAGCAGCTTGGAGGAGGGACGATACAATGAGCAGTTCTTC.

There are many counts of this clonotype. The rearrangement links TRBV5-1 to TRBJ2-3, with D perhaps being TRBD1 or TRBD2 (6 bases each). This CDR3 has 17 amino acids. Germline-derived CDR1 and CDR2 are SGHRS and YFSETQ. V was shortened by 4 bases and J by 2 bases, with 20 bases between the two germline ends. Written as DNA, the CDR3 is TGCGCCAGCAGCACCATGTTCGGGGGCTCTATCACAGATACGCAGTATTTT. Its translation: CASSTMFGGSITDTQYF.

This clonotype was recorded many times. This chain links TRBV5-1 with TRBJ1-2; 9 bases are shared with TRBD1. Germline CDR1 is SGHRS and CDR2 is YFSETQ. The CDR3 has 16 residues. Germline trimming cut 4 bases from V and 5 bases from J; bases unmatched to any gene: 12. Here the CDR3 reads CASSVKNRDRAYGYTF. The CDR3 coding sequence is TGCGCCAGCAGCGTCAAGAATCGGGACAGGGCATATGGCTACACCTTC.

This clonotype was observed a few times. The rearrangement joins TRBV12-5 to TRBJ1-5; unclear D gene. The CDR3 extends over 15 amino acids. V shed 6 bases and J shed 2 bases, with 14 bases lying between them. The germline gives CDR1 LGHNT, CDR2 FRNRAP. The CDR3 coding sequence is TGTGCTAGTGGCCCCTCTGGGGTTGGCAATCAGCCCCAGCATTTT. Amino acid sequence: CASGPSGVGNQPQHF.

This clonotype was counted ten times or more. The rearrangement links TRBV5-1 to TRBJ2-3; 10 nucleotides match TRBD2. V was clipped by 5 bases and J by 4 bases; unmatched bases: 4. The V gene's germline CDR1 is SGHRS and CDR2 YFSETQ. The CDR3 spans 14 residues. In DNA, the CDR3 is TGCGCCAGCAGTACTAGCGGGAACTCAGATACGCAGTATTTT. Translating gives CASSTSGNSDTQYF. The whole variable domain, remainder taken from reference TRBV5-1 and TRBJ2-3, is KAGVTQTPRYLIKTRGQQVTLSCSPISGHRSVSWYQQTPGQGLQFLFEYFSETQRNKGNFPGRFSGRQFSNSRSEMNVSTLELGDSALYLCASSTSGNSDTQYFGPGTRLTVL.

This clonotype was detected many times. The chain combines TRBV28 with TRBJ2-7; D could derive from TRBD1 or TRBD2 (5 bases each). The ends were cut back, 6 bases at V and 9 bases at J, with 18 bases in the middle. The CDR3 loop spans 13 amino acids. Germline lookup yields CDR1 MDHEN and CDR2 SYDVKM. The CDR3 here is CASRARGTVGQYF. CDR3 DNA sequence: TGTGCCAGCAGGGCTAGAGGGACGGTAGGGCAGTACTTC.

This clonotype came up many times. J is TRBJ2-3 and V is TRBV10-3, with 7 bases identical to TRBD2. This CDR3 comprises 13 residues. Germline V lookup: CDR1 ENHRY, CDR2 SYGVKD. V trimming: 8 bases; J trimming: 6 bases; junction bases outside the gene matches: 8. The CDR3 region is CAIVGDYSDTQYF. The CDR3 DNA reads as TGTGCCATCGTGGGGGACTATTCGGATACGCAGTATTTT.

This clonotype has ten or more counts. V is TRBV7-9 and J is TRBJ2-1, with 10 positions matching TRBD1. Germline CDR1 SEHNR, CDR2 FQNEAQ (reference sequence). CDR3 size: 16 residues. Trimming at V came to 1 base and at J to 9 bases, leaving 9 bases not matched to a gene. The CDR3 sequence: CASSLVALRTGGEQFF. In DNA form, the CDR3 reads TGTGCCAGCAGCTTAGTAGCATTGAGGACAGGGGGTGAGCAGTTCTTC.

This clonotype was detected ten times or more. The chain has TRBV12-3 or TRBV12-4 and TRBJ2-6; weak D call: TRBD1 (5 bases). This CDR3 contains 15 residues. V was shortened by 5 bases and J by 4 bases, with 12 bases between the two germline ends. The CDR3 region is CASSPGFSGANVLTF. For the CDR3, the DNA is TGTGCCAGCAGTCCAGGGTTCTCCGGGGCCAACGTCCTGACTTTC.

This clonotype was recorded many times. This chain links TRBV5-1 with TRBJ2-3; perhaps D is TRBD1 or TRBD2 (6 bases each). V lost 4 bases, J lost 0 bases, and 12 bases lay in between. This CDR3 comprises 15 residues. The germline V gene has CDR1 SGHRS and CDR2 YFSETQ. DNA for the CDR3: TGCGCCAGCAGCCCGGAGGGGGGTAGCACAGATACGCAGTATTTT. Residues: CASSPEGGSTDTQYF.

At least ten counts were recorded for this clonotype. DNA of the CDR3: TGTGCCAGCTCACCCCGCACAGGGGACGCTGAGCAGTTCTTC. Translation gives CASSPRTGDAEQFF. The chain joins TRBV18 to TRBJ2-1; 7 positions match TRBD1. The CDR3 extends over 14 amino acids. The germline V gene encodes CDR1 KGHSH and CDR2 LQKENI. The junction had 8 bases not matched to a gene; V was cut back by 3 bases and J by 9 bases.

This clonotype was counted ten times or more. V usage is TRBV20-1 and J usage is TRBJ2-3; TRBD2 matches 10 bases. Germline CDR1 DFQATT, CDR2 SNEGSKA (reference sequence). This CDR3 region has 19 residues. Losses at the gene ends were 0 bases for V and 4 bases for J; bases not matched to a gene: 16. The CDR3 loop is CSARDLRLSGGADSDTQYF. CDR3 DNA: TGCAGTGCTAGAGATCTACGGCTCAGCGGGGGGGCCGACTCAGATACGCAGTATTTT.

This clonotype has at least ten counts. The rearrangement joins TRBV20-1 to TRBJ2-1; 10 bases agree with TRBD2. Losses at the gene ends were 6 bases for V and 6 bases for J; bases not matched to a gene: 11. The CDR3 sequence is 15 residues long. CDR1 is DFQATT, CDR2 SNEGSKA, per germline (reference sequence). This CDR3 reads CSAQYPGLAFNEQFF. CDR3 nucleotides: TGCAGTGCACAGTATCCGGGACTAGCGTTCAATGAGCAGTTCTTC.

This clonotype was detected many times. The chain uses TRBV20-1 and TRBJ2-1, with TRBD2 matching 14 bases. CDR1 and CDR2 from the germline V gene are DFQATT and SNEGSKA (reference sequence). V was clipped by 4 bases and J by 7 bases; unmatched bases: 3. The CDR3 length is 14 residues. The CDR3, as DNA: TGCAGTGCTACCGGGACTAGCGGGAGAAATGAGCAGTTCTTC. The encoded protein is CSATGTSGRNEQFF.

This clonotype was found a few times. Possible read error: a much larger clone is one base away. The chain employs TRBV18 and TRBJ1-2; D is perhaps TRBD1 (5 bases). This CDR3 region has 12 residues. V shed 6 bases and J shed 4 bases, with 9 bases lying between them. CDR1 KGHSH and CDR2 LQKENI come from the germline V gene. In nucleotides, the CDR3 is TGTGCCAGCTCGGGGGGTGGCTATGGCTACACCTTC. This gives the protein CASSGGGYGYTF.

This clonotype was detected ten times or more. This rearrangement joins TRBV27 to TRBJ2-3; TRBD2 matches 9 bases. The CDR3 totals 13 residues. Germline V gives CDR1 MNHEY, CDR2 SMNVEV (reference sequence). Trimming cost V 8 bases and J 1 base; bases outside gene matches: 1. CDR3 nucleotide sequence: TGTGCCAGCCGGACTAGCGGCACAGATACGCAGTATTTT. Amino acid sequence: CASRTSGTDTQYF.

The sample holds many counts of this clonotype. The V gene is TRBV14, the J gene TRBJ2-1; D not resolved. The V and J ends lost 6 bases and 5 bases respectively, with 11 bases between them. In germline, CDR1 is SGHDN, CDR2 FVKESK. The CDR3 consists of 13 residues. The CDR3 loop reads CASSIGPNNEQFF. The CDR3 nucleotides are TGTGCCAGCAGTATCGGGCCGAACAATGAGCAGTTCTTC.

This clonotype was picked up many times. The rearrangement joins TRBV6-6 to TRBJ2-1; tentative D call: TRBD2 (5 bases). Between the trimmed V and J ends, which lost 5 bases and 4 bases, there was a span of 9 bases. This CDR3 is built from 13 residues. CDR1 is MNHNY and CDR2 is SVGAGI in the germline V gene (reference sequence). CDR3 sequence reads: CASSLLAYNEQFF. For the CDR3, the DNA is TGTGCCAGCAGTCTCCTAGCATACAATGAGCAGTTCTTC.

This clonotype appeared many times. The chain recombines TRBV3-1 with TRBJ1-3, with D possibly TRBD1 on 6 matching bases. The germline V and J ends were trimmed by 2 bases and 2 bases, with 10 bases remaining between them. The CDR3 is made up of 15 amino acids. The germline V gene encodes CDR1 LGHDT and CDR2 YNNKEL (reference sequence). In DNA form, the CDR3 reads TGTGCCAGCAGCCAAACGGGGGCTGCTGGAAACACCATATATTTT. This gives the protein CASSQTGAAGNTIYF.

This clonotype appeared many times. V is TRBV20-1 and J is TRBJ2-3; D is unresolved. The CDR3 totals 12 residues. Trimming removed 3 bases at V and 4 bases at J, with 8 bases between. Germline assignment: CDR1 DFQATT and CDR2 SNEGSKA (reference sequence). The CDR3 DNA reads TGCAGTGCTAGGAGACGAGCAGATACGCAGTATTTT. It specifies CSARRRADTQYF.

Ten or more counts support this clonotype. This chain's CDR3 is CASSLGNAGGPDEQFF. The CDR3 DNA reads TGCGCCAGCAGCTTGGGAAATGCGGGAGGGCCCGATGAGCAGTTCTTC. V usage is TRBV5-1 and J usage is TRBJ2-1; 9 nucleotides align to TRBD2. CDR1 and CDR2 from the germline V gene are SGHRS and YFSETQ. CDR3 length: 16 residues. Trimming at V came to 0 bases and at J to 8 bases, leaving 9 bases not matched to a gene.

Ten or more counts support this clonotype. V usage is TRBV7-2 and J usage is TRBJ1-5, with no clear D. Deletions cut 6 bases from V and 7 bases from J, with 13 bases between. Looked up from germline, CDR1 is SGHTA and CDR2 is FQGNSA. The CDR3 has 13 residues. The CDR3 sequence is CASSPLIGQPQHF. The CDR3 DNA reads TGTGCCAGCAGTCCGCTTATAGGGCAGCCCCAGCATTTT.

This clonotype is judged medium-sized. The gene calls are TRBV20-1 and TRBJ1-4; D ambiguous. V lost 6 bases to trimming and J lost 2 bases, with 13 bases between them. CDR1 DFQATT and CDR2 SNEGSKA come from the germline V gene (reference sequence). This CDR3 is built from 14 residues. The CDR3 reads CSARVARTNEKLFF. Here the CDR3 DNA reads TGCAGTGCCCGCGTCGCGCGGACTAATGAAAAACTGTTTTTT.

This clonotype was seen ten or more times. This rearrangement joins TRBV5-1 to TRBJ2-7; D perhaps matches TRBD1 (5 bases). This CDR3 is 14 amino acids long. The germline V and J ends were trimmed by 1 base and 2 bases, with 10 bases remaining between them. Per the germline V gene, CDR1 is SGHRS and CDR2 is YFSETQ. The CDR3 nucleotides are TGCGCCAGCAGCTTGTCAGGGAAGACCTACGAGCAGTACTTC. This codes for CASSLSGKTYEQYF. The complete variable domain, with remaining parts taken from reference TRBV5-1 and TRBJ2-7, reads KAGVTQTPRYLIKTRGQQVTLSCSPISGHRSVSWYQQTPGQGLQFLFEYFSETQRNKGNFPGRFSGRQFSNSRSEMNVSTLELGDSALYLCASSLSGKTYEQYFGPGTRLTVT.

This clonotype was seen at least ten times. V usage is TRBV28 and J usage is TRBJ2-7, with 9 nucleotides matching TRBD2. The trim removed 2 bases at V and 7 bases at J, leaving 9 bases unmatched. Germline V gene lookup returns CDR1 MDHEN and CDR2 SYDVKM. The CDR3 totals 15 residues. This chain's CDR3 is CASSLAGGPLREQYF. The CDR3 DNA follows: TGTGCCAGCAGTTTAGCGGGAGGGCCTTTGCGGGAGCAGTACTTC.

This clonotype was found many times. The chain links TRBV4-1 to TRBJ2-5; 7 bases fit TRBD1. CDR1 is MGHRA, CDR2 YSYEKL, per germline. The CDR3 spans 17 residues. Trimming removed 3 bases from V and 7 bases from J; junction bases left unmatched: 17. The CDR3 is CASSHITGVQGMGTQYF. The CDR3 bases are TGCGCCAGCAGCCACATAACCGGGGTACAGGGGATGGGGACCCAGTACTTC.

This clonotype has at least ten counts. DNA for the CDR3: TGCAGTGCCCCTACCGCCAGCACAGATACGCAGTATTTT. This gives the protein CSAPTASTDTQYF. The rearrangement links TRBV20-1 to TRBJ2-3; D call uncertain. Germline lookup yields CDR1 DFQATT and CDR2 SNEGSKA (reference sequence). This CDR3 is 13 amino acids long. The V end lost 6 bases, the J end lost 0 bases, and 10 bases lay between the germline ends.

This clonotype was recorded many times. The chain carries TRBV7-8 and TRBJ2-3; TRBD2 aligns across 8 bases. V dropped 4 bases and J dropped 4; count of bases not matched to a gene: 4. CDR1 SGHVS and CDR2 FQNEAQ come from the germline V gene. The CDR3 consists of 14 residues. CDR3 loop: CASSSGLGPDTQYF. The CDR3 DNA sequence: TGTGCCAGCAGCTCGGGACTAGGGCCAGATACGCAGTATTTT.

This clonotype was counted at least ten times. An end of the junction does not agree with germline; a read error may underlie this. This chain links TRBV12-3 or TRBV12-4 with TRBJ1-3; D unclear. This CDR3 region has 12 residues. CDR3 protein: CATSGDLNTIYF. The DNA for the CDR3 is TGTGCCACCAGTGGGGATTTGAACACCATATATTTT.